These 17 T cell receptor beta chains came from one sample sequenced in a study of blood T cells in healthy people across ages. A second 7 to 11 cycle PCR used barcoded and J-beta primers. In TCRdb, the 5' RACE reads were re-called with MiXCR into one record per CDR3 protein. The table shows some 860,000 distinct CDR3 sequences, with about 56% occurring only once. The sequencing sample was made of blood. These receptors all stem from a man aged 40-55 years in good health.

As regards this clonotype: A much larger clone sits a single nucleotide away, making a read error possible. This rearrangement joins TRBV4-3 to TRBJ2-1; TRBD2 aligns across 10 bases. CDR3 length: 16 residues. The V gene's germline CDR1 is LGHNA and CDR2 YSLEER. The V and J ends lost 0 bases and 13 bases, in that order; junction bases with no gene match: 12. The CDR3 bases are TGCGCCAGCAGCCAAGACGGGGTAGCGGGGGGAGAGACCCAGTTCTTC. Protein product: CASSQDGVAGGETQFF.

CDR3 sequence (DNA): TGTGCCAGCAGCCAATTCCTGGGCGCTAGCGGAGCTTACTACGAGCAGTACTTC. Translation gives CASSQFLGASGAYYEQYF. The V call is TRBV4-2, the J call TRBJ2-1; 7 bases are a match to TRBD2. Matching the DNA end better, TRBJ2-7 makes the J call doubtful. Germline values: CDR1 LGHNA, CDR2 YNFKEQ. CDR3 size: 18 residues.

This chain joins TRBV7-2 and TRBJ2-5; tentative D call: TRBD2 (5 bases). In germline, CDR1 is SGHTA, CDR2 FQGNSA. Between the trimmed V and J ends, which lost 6 bases and 5 bases, there was a span of 13 bases. The CDR3 has 13 amino acids. For the CDR3, the DNA is TGTGCCAGCAGACCTGGACTGAAGGAGACCCAGTACTTC. Translating gives CASRPGLKETQYF.

This sequence joins TRBV6-2 or TRBV6-3 and TRBJ1-5; D remains unclear. The CDR3 extends over 14 amino acids. With 3 bases removed from V and 5 bases from J, the gap between germline ends came to 11 bases. Germline CDR1 and CDR2: MNHEY and SVGEGT. The CDR3 nucleotides read TGTGCCAGCAGTTATTCCCTAGGCTATCAGCCCCAGCATTTT. Its protein is CASSYSLGYQPQHF.

The rearrangement links TRBV9 to TRBJ2-3; D gene ambiguous. This CDR3 comprises 12 residues. Trimming shortened V by 0 bases and J by 9 bases, and 8 bases separated the two germline ends. CDR1 and CDR2 from the germline V gene are SGDLS and YYNGEE. The CDR3 sequence is CASSVAAATQYF. The CDR3 nucleotides read TGTGCCAGCAGCGTAGCGGCGGCAACGCAGTATTTT.

The chain employs TRBV9 and TRBJ2-1; 7 positions agree with TRBD2. V was clipped by 0 bases and J by 8 bases; unmatched bases: 8. From germline, CDR1 is SGDLS and CDR2 YYNGEE. The CDR3 sequence is 15 residues long. The CDR3 loop reads CASSVEGGPGDEQFF. CDR3 nucleotide sequence: TGTGCCAGCAGCGTAGAGGGAGGGCCTGGGGATGAGCAGTTCTTC.

The chain employs TRBV20-1 and TRBJ2-4; 11 nucleotides agree with TRBD2. Near its end, the DNA agrees better with TRBJ2-7, so the J call may be wrong. Germline V gene lookup returns CDR1 DFQATT and CDR2 SNEGSKA (reference sequence). There are 16 residues in the CDR3. CDR3 coding DNA: TGCAGTGCTAGAGAGGATAGCGGGAGGGCCTCTGGCGAGCAGTACTTC. It specifies CSAREDSGRASGEQYF.

This clonotype was detected only once. The V and J genes are TRBV9 and TRBJ2-5; 9 nucleotides line up with TRBD1. CDR1 SGDLS and CDR2 YYNGEE come from the germline V gene. With V trimmed by 0 bases and J by 4 bases, 10 bases remained unmatched. This CDR3 is built from 17 residues. The CDR3 loop reads CASSVGTADRGRETQYF. The CDR3 DNA reads as TGTGCCAGCAGCGTAGGTACTGCGGACAGGGGAAGAGAGACCCAGTACTTC.

The table lists this clonotype with a few counts. The chain links TRBV4-2 to TRBJ1-6; D is possibly TRBD1 (5 bases). The CDR3 has 18 residues. Germline lookup yields CDR1 LGHNA and CDR2 YNFKEQ. V was shortened by 4 bases and J by 5 bases, with 21 bases between the two germline ends. CDR3 residues: CASSPHGGTGGNNSPLHF. CDR3 DNA: TGTGCCAGCAGCCCACACGGGGGGACTGGGGGAAATAATTCACCCCTCCACTTT.

This clonotype was recorded many times. This chain uses TRBV10-3 with TRBJ1-1; 8 bases fit TRBD1. The CDR3 consists of 14 residues. V lost 6 bases to trimming and J lost 3 bases; unmatched junction nucleotides: 6. The V gene's germline CDR1 is ENHRY and CDR2 SYGVKD. The CDR3 sequence is CAIRDGQGYTEAFF. The CDR3 nucleotides read TGTGCCATCAGGGACGGACAGGGTTACACTGAAGCTTTCTTT.

This chain links TRBV7-9 with TRBJ1-5, with 7 bases identical to TRBD1. In germline, CDR1 is SEHNR, CDR2 FQNEAQ (reference sequence). The CDR3 runs 16 residues. V lost 1 base to trimming and J lost 0 bases; unmatched junction nucleotides: 3. CDR3 in amino acids: CASSLVGQDSNQPQHF. Here the CDR3 DNA reads TGTGCCAGCAGCTTAGTTGGACAGGATAGCAATCAGCCCCAGCATTTT.

V usage is TRBV9 and J usage is TRBJ2-7; the match to TRBD1 covers 7 bases. The V and J ends lost 0 bases and 7 bases, in that order; junction bases with no gene match: 10. CDR3 length: 15 amino acids. CDR1 is SGDLS, CDR2 YYNGEE, per germline. CDR3 protein: CASSVGQGVRYEQYF. Written as DNA, the CDR3 is TGTGCCAGCAGCGTAGGACAGGGTGTCCGTTATGAGCAGTACTTC.

This sequence joins TRBV27 and TRBJ2-5; D ambiguous. Germline V gives CDR1 MNHEY, CDR2 SMNVEV (reference sequence). V gave up 4 bases and J gave up 4 bases, with 7 bases separating them. The CDR3 covers 12 residues. CDR3 nucleotide sequence: TGTGCCAGCAGTTATCCGGGAGAGACCCAGTACTTC. Protein product: CASSYPGETQYF.

The rearrangement links TRBV3-1 to TRBJ2-3; D unclear. V was shortened by 5 bases and J by 2 bases, with 14 bases between the two germline ends. Germline V gives CDR1 LGHDT, CDR2 YNNKEL (reference sequence). The CDR3 loop spans 15 amino acids. The CDR3 is CASSLNARVTDTQYF. In DNA, the CDR3 is TGTGCCAGCAGCTTAAATGCCAGAGTCACAGATACGCAGTATTTT.

The V gene is TRBV5-1, the J gene TRBJ1-2; the D gene is possibly TRBD1 (5 bases). CDR1 SGHRS and CDR2 YFSETQ come from the germline V gene. This CDR3 spans 12 amino acids. V shed 3 bases and J shed 6 bases, with 9 bases lying between them. The CDR3 nucleotides are TGCGCCAGCAGCTGGGACGGGGATGGCTACACCTTC. As protein: CASSWDGDGYTF.

This clonotype came up once. CDR3 region: CASSSMSSLYIDTEAFF. The CDR3 nucleotides read TGTGCCAGCAGTTCTATGTCCAGCCTCTATATAGACACTGAAGCTTTCTTT. The chain uses TRBV27 and TRBJ1-1, with unresolved D. Germline V CDR1 and CDR2: MNHEY, SMNVEV (reference sequence). This CDR3 comprises 17 residues. The V end lost 4 bases, the J end lost 3 bases, and 21 bases lay between the germline ends.

This clonotype has only a few counts. This chain links TRBV20-1 with TRBJ1-4, with a tentative D call TRBD1 (6 bases). The germline gives CDR1 DFQATT, CDR2 SNEGSKA (reference sequence). The CDR3 length is 11 residues. With 5 bases removed from V and 7 bases from J, the gap between germline ends came to 8 bases. The CDR3 nucleotides are TGCAGTGCTTTCAGGGGTGAAAAACTGTTTTTT. Translated, it gives CSAFRGEKLFF.